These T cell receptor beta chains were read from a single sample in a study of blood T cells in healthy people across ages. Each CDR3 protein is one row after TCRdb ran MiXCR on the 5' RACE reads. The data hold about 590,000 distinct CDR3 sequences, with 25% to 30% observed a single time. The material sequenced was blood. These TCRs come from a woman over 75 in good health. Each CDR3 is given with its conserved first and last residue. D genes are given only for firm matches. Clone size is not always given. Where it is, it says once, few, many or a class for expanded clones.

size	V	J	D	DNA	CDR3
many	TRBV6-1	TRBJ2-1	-	TGTGCCAGCACCCTCAGGGTCCACAATGAGCAGTTCTTC	CASTLRVHNEQFF
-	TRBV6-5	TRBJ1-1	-	TGTGCCAGCAGTTACTCCTTGACGGTTAAGAACACTGAAGCTTTCTTT	CASSYSLTVKNTEAFF
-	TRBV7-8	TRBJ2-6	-	TGTGCCAGCACCACGACAGGGACGTTCCTCGGGGGCAACGTCCTGACTTTC	CASTTTGTFLGGNVLTF
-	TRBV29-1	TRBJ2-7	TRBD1	TGCAGCGCGGAGACAGGGGAGGCCTACGAGCAGTACTTC	CSAETGEAYEQYF
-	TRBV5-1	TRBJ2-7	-	TGCGCCAGCAGCTTGGAGGCCGCGGACGAGCAGTACTTC	CASSLEAADEQYF
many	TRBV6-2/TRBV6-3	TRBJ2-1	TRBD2	TGTGCCAGCAGTTTTCGAGCGGGGGCGACCGACCCTATCTACAATGAGCAGTTCTTC	CASSFRAGATDPIYNEQFF
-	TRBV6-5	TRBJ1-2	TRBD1	TGTGCCAGTTGGGATCCGGGACAGTCAAACTATGGCTACACCTTC	CASWDPGQSNYGYTF
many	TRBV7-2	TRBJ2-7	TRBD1	TGTGCCAGCAGCACAGGGGCCGAGCAGTACTTC	CASSTGAEQYF
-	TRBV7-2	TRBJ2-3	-	TGTGCCAGCAGCACCTCACGCGACGGTACGCAGTATTTT	CASSTSRDGTQYF
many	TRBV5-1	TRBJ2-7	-	TGCGCCAGCAGCTTGGAAGAGGCAGGGCCCTACGAGCAGTACTTC	CASSLEEAGPYEQYF
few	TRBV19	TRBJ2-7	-	TGTGCCAGTAGTACAAACAGGGCCTACGAGCAGTACTTC	CASSTNRAYEQYF
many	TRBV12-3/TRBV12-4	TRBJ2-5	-	TGTGCCAGCAGTGCCCGGGGTGCCCAGTACTTC	CASSARGAQYF
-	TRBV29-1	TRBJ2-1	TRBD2	TGCAGCGTCCCCGGGACTAGCAGCCATGAGCAGTTCTTC	CSVPGTSSHEQFF
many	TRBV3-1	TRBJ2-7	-	TGTGCCAGCAGCCAACCGGGACGAAGACCTCGGGAGCAGTACTTC	CASSQPGRRPREQYF
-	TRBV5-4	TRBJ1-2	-	TGTGCCAGCAGCCTGGGACCTAACGGTGGCTACACCTTC	CASSLGPNGGYTF
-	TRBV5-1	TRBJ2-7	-	TGCGCCAGCAGCTTGGGATCGGGGGCCCGCTCCTACGAGCAGTACTTC	CASSLGSGARSYEQYF
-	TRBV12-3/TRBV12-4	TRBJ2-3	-	TGTGCCAGCAGCACGGTCAGAACAGATACGCAGTATTTT	CASSTVRTDTQYF
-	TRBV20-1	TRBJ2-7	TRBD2	TGCAGCGCTAGACTGACTAGCGGGGGGGCCCACGAGCAGTACTTC	CSARLTSGGAHEQYF
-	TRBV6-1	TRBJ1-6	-	TGTGCCAGCAGTGGGGGGGAGAATTCACCCCTCCACTTT	CASSGGENSPLHF
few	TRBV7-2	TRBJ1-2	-	TGTGCCAGCAGCTTAGAACCAGGGGTCGGCTATGGCTACACCTTC	CASSLEPGVGYGYTF
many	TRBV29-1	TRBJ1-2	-	TGCAGCGTTGAAGCCAGACAGAGCTATGGCTACACCTTC	CSVEARQSYGYTF
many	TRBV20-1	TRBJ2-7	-	TGCAGTGCTAGGTGGCACCGTCTGCCCTCGGGCGAGCAGTACTTC	CSARWHRLPSGEQYF
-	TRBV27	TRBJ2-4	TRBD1	TGTGCCAGCAGTACCGAGACAGGGAACATTCAGTACTTC	CASSTETGNIQYF
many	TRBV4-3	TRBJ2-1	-	TGCGCCAGCAGCCAAGGGTTGGGGGGAGGATACAATGAGCAGTTCTTC	CASSQGLGGGYNEQFF
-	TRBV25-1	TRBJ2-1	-	TGTGCCAGCAGTTCCCCAGAAGTCAGGGATGAGCAGTTCTTC	CASSSPEVRDEQFF
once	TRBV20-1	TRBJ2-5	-	TGCAGTGCTACAGGGTTAGAGACCCAGTACTTC	CSATGLETQYF